Listed below are T cell receptor beta chains from one sample, sequenced in a study of blood T cell repertoires in COVID-19. The method was immunoSEQ multiplex PCR; TCRdb's version includes in-frame clones alone and lacks a portion of them. In the table there are under 150,000 clones, less than 90% of which are singletons. What was sequenced was peripheral blood. The receptors here all came from a man between 25 and 39 years old with acute or convalescent COVID-19. The CDR3 runs from the conserved cysteine through the conserved F or W. The D gene is left open where the match is weak. Clone size appears in some rows only: once, few, many, or a class for an expanded clone.

>.|TRBV19|TRBJ2-2|TRBD2
CASTGAGAGELFF
TGTGCCAGTACCGGGGCGGGGGCCGGGGAGCTGTTTTTT
>.|TRBV30|TRBJ1-5|TRBD1
CAWSEGTGHSNQPQHF
TGTGCCTGGAGTGAGGGGACAGGACATAGCAATCAGCCCCAGCATTTT
>.|TRBV30|TRBJ1-3|.
CAWGRTGSGNTIYF
TGTGCCTGGGGGCGCACAGGCTCTGGAAACACCATATATTTT
>.|TRBV27|TRBJ2-2|.
CASSFGWAGELFF
TGTGCCAGCAGTTTCGGGTGGGCCGGGGAGCTGTTTTTT
>many|TRBV11-2|TRBJ2-2|TRBD1
CASTLPNRGVWTGELFF
TGTGCCAGCACCCTCCCGAACAGGGGAGTTTGGACCGGGGAGCTGTTTTTT
>.|TRBV29-1|TRBJ2-2|.
CSVESSLGRGGTGELFF
TGCAGCGTTGAAAGCTCTTTGGGCAGGGGTGGCACCGGGGAGCTGTTTTTT
>few|TRBV6-5|TRBJ1-2|.
CASSPTGFGTGYTF
TGTGCCAGCAGTCCCACTGGTTTCGGTACGGGCTACACCTTC
>once|TRBV19|TRBJ1-4|TRBD1
CASSMEQGRNEKLFF
TGTGCCAGTAGTATGGAACAGGGGCGAAATGAAAAACTGTTTTTT
>.|TRBV6-5|TRBJ2-1|TRBD1
CASRVGQGIYNEQFF
TGTGCCAGCCGGGTTGGACAGGGAATCTACAATGAGCAGTTCTTC
>.|TRBV19|TRBJ2-3|.
CASSMGTSTDTQYF
TGTGCCAGTAGTATGGGGACTAGCACAGATACGCAGTATTTT
>.|TRBV12-3/TRBV12-4|TRBJ1-4|.
CASSGLNEKLFF
TGTGCCAGCAGCGGACTTAATGAAAAACTGTTTTTT
>.|TRBV20-1|TRBJ1-1|.
CSARRETEAFF
TGCAGTGCTAGACGGGAAACTGAAGCTTTCTTT
>.|TRBV3-1/TRBV3-2|TRBJ2-3|TRBD2
CASSRLAESTDTQYF
TGTGCCAGCAGCCGACTAGCGGAAAGCACAGATACGCAGTATTTT
>once|TRBV7-2|TRBJ1-1|.
CASRRQVNTEAFF
TGTGCCAGCAGAAGACAGGTGAACACTGAAGCTTTCTTT
>.|TRBV19|TRBJ1-6|.
CASSIRIAASSYNSPLHF
TGTGCCAGTAGTATTAGAATTGCCGCGAGCTCCTATAATTCACCCCTCCACTTT
>.|TRBV11-3|TRBJ2-1|TRBD1
CASSLAGQHNEQFF
TGTGCCAGCAGCTTAGCGGGACAGCACAATGAGCAGTTCTTC
>.|TRBV9|TRBJ2-7|.
CASSVDSITYEQYF
TGTGCCAGCAGCGTAGACAGCATAACCTACGAGCAGTACTTC
>.|TRBV2|TRBJ1-2|.
CASRLEGYTF
TGTGCCAGCCGCCTCGAGGGCTACACCTTC
>.|TRBV4-2|TRBJ2-7|.
CASSQGQQGDEQYF
TGTGCCAGCAGCCAAGGTCAGCAGGGCGACGAGCAGTACTTC
>.|TRBV5-5|TRBJ2-3|TRBD2
CASSGAASGKTSTDTQYF
TGTGCCAGCAGCGGGGCGGCTAGCGGGAAAACTAGCACAGATACGCAGTATTTT
>.|TRBV11-2|TRBJ2-7|.
CASSLILGVHEQYF
TGTGCCAGCAGCTTAATCCTCGGGGTCCACGAGCAGTACTTC
>.|TRBV4-2|TRBJ2-2|TRBD2
CASSQELAGETGELFF
TGTGCCAGCAGCCAAGAGCTAGCGGGAGAAACCGGGGAGCTGTTTTTT
>.|TRBV28|TRBJ1-5|TRBD1
CASRTFLGQGLVSQHF
TGTGCCAGCAGGACTTTTCTGGGACAGGGGTTGGTGTCCCAGCATTTT
>.|TRBV14|TRBJ1-2|TRBD1
CASSPTRDSYGYTF
TGTGCCAGCAGCCCAACAAGGGACAGCTATGGCTACACCTTC
>.|TRBV6-5|TRBJ1-2|.
CASTSGGGGADGYTF
TGTGCCAGCACCTCAGGTGGGGGGGGTGCGGATGGCTACACCTTC
>.|TRBV3-1/TRBV3-2|TRBJ1-2|.
CASSSQSITPYNYGYTF
TGTGCCAGCAGCTCACAGAGTATAACTCCCTATAACTATGGCTACACCTTC
>.|TRBV2|TRBJ2-2|.
CASSGGTFVRELFF
TGTGCCAGCAGTGGGGGGACTTTCGTCCGGGAGCTGTTTTTT
>.|TRBV25-1|TRBJ2-5|.
CASSAGGTSPYQETQYF
TGTGCCAGCAGTGCAGGGGGGACATCACCGTACCAAGAGACCCAGTACTTC
>.|TRBV12-3/TRBV12-4|TRBJ2-3|.
CASSPTYLGTQYF
TGTGCCAGCAGCCCCACCTACCTCGGGACGCAGTATTTT
>.|TRBV9|TRBJ1-1|.
CASSVGMGTSEAFF
TGTGCCAGCAGCGTAGGAATGGGGACTTCTGAAGCTTTCTTT
>.|TRBV4-2|TRBJ2-5|.
CASSQLSGFPYQETQYF
TGTGCCAGCAGCCAGTTATCCGGGTTTCCGTACCAAGAGACCCAGTACTTC
>.|TRBV2|TRBJ1-2|TRBD1
CASSEYLRDSGGYTF
TGTGCCAGCAGTGAATACCTCCGGGACAGTGGGGGCTACACCTTC
>.|TRBV6-1|TRBJ1-1|.
CASSEQARRNTEAFF
TGTGCCAGCAGTGAACAGGCCAGAAGGAACACTGAAGCTTTCTTT
>.|TRBV4-3|TRBJ2-5|TRBD2
CASSQLAGGDQETQYF
TGCGCCAGCAGCCAGTTAGCGGGGGGGGACCAGGAGACCCAGTACTTC
>.|TRBV3-1/TRBV3-2|TRBJ1-1|.
CASSQDGGLGIEAFF
TGTGCCAGCAGCCAAGATGGCGGGTTAGGGATAGAAGCTTTCTTT
>once|TRBV29-1|TRBJ1-3|.
CSVKATGNTIYF
TGCAGCGTCAAAGCGACTGGAAACACCATATATTTT
>.|TRBV4-1|TRBJ2-7|.
CASSQVVQAYEQYF
TGCGCCAGCAGCCAAGTCGTGCAGGCCTACGAGCAGTACTTC
>.|TRBV5-1|TRBJ1-6|.
CASSLEGNNSPLHF
TGCGCCAGCAGCTTGGAGGGGAATAATTCACCCCTCCACTTT
>.|TRBV2|TRBJ1-1|.
CASSERQDSNTEAFF
TGTGCCAGCAGTGAAAGGCAGGATTCGAACACTGAAGCTTTCTTT
>.|TRBV6-5|TRBJ2-3|.
CASSYPGGTDTQYF
TGTGCCAGCAGTTACCCCGGGGGCACAGATACGCAGTATTTT